This T cell receptor (beta chain) was sequenced during a study of T-cell memory formation after mild COVID-19. Study overall: TCR clusters were largely donor specific.

Losses at the gene ends were 6 bases for V and 6 bases for J; bases not matched to a gene: 12. The CDR3 runs 17 residues. A single record per CDR3 protein comes from TCRdb applying MiXCR to the 5' RACE reads. In the table there are around 450,000 distinct CDR3 sequences, around 20% of which are singletons. Source material: PBMCs or a T cell subset sorted from them (not recorded which). V and J are TRBV12-3 or TRBV12-4 and TRBJ2-3, with 13 bases aligning to TRBD2. The source is an adult woman who had mild COVID-19 (a few samples of this study predate the infection). Cell type and time point are not known. CDR3 nucleotide sequence: TGTGCCAGCAGCCAGGCCGGGACTAGCGGGATCTGGGATACGCAGTATTTT. Protein: CASSQAGTSGIWDTQYF.